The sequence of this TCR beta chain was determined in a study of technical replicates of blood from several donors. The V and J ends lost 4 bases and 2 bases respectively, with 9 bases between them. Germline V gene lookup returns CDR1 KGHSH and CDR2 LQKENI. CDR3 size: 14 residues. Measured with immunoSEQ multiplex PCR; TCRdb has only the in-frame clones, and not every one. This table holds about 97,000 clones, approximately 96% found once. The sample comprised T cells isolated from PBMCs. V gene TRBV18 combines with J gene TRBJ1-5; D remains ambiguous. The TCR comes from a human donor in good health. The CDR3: CASSQNFGNQPQHF. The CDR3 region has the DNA TGTGCCAGCTCACAAAACTTCGGCAATCAGCCCCAGCATTTT.